This T cell receptor (beta chain) derives from a study of blood T cell repertoires in COVID-19. Study in general: Collection of acute and convalescent COVID-19 samples took place in the United States, Italy and Spain. Sources were T cells, B-cell-depleted T cells, or PBMCs; the material itself was cDNA or gDNA.

Authors' processing steps: Reference gene primers were amplified, and this amplification served to estimate nucleated cell counts. Using immunoSEQ multiplex PCR, the repertoire was profiled, and TCRdb retains in-frame clones only, with some absent. From that table come the V and J calls and clone size; the DNA was used to work out D and trimming. The sample has 150,000 to 200,000 clones, roughly four fifths seen once. The length of the CDR3 is 16 residues. Per germline, CDR1 SGDLS and CDR2 YYNGEE. J lost 0 bases, V lost 3 bases, and 5 bases had no gene match. The origin of this receptor is an elderly woman with acute or convalescent COVID-19. Sequencing was done on a sample of peripheral blood. The V gene is TRBV9, the J gene TRBJ2-2; TRBD2 agrees at 7 bases. CDR3 in amino acids: CASSAARGANTGELFF. CDR3 coding DNA: TGTGCCAGCAGCGCCGCCCGGGGGGCGAACACCGGGGAGCTGTTTTTT.